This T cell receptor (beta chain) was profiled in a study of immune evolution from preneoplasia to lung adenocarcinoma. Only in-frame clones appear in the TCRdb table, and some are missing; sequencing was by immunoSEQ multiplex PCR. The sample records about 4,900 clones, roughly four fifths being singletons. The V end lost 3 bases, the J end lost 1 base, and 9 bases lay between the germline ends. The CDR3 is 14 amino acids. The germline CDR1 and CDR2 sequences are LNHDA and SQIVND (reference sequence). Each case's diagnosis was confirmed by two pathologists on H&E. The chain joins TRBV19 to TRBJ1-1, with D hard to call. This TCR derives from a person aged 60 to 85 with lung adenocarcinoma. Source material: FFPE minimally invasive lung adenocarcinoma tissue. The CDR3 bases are TGTGCCAGTAGTATCGGGTGGGGGAACACTGAAGCTTTCTTT. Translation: CASSIGWGNTEAFF.